This TCR beta chain was identified in a study of blood T cell repertoires in COVID-19. J was trimmed by 7 bases and V by 5 bases; bases with no gene match: 8. From germline, CDR1 is LNHDA and CDR2 SQIVND (reference sequence). The CDR3 extends over 15 amino acids. Some clones are missing from TCRdb's copy, which holds only in-frame ones; the method was immunoSEQ multiplex PCR. The sample yields under 250,000 clones, around 90% seen once. The sequencing input was peripheral blood. The chain employs TRBV19 and TRBJ1-5; 10 bases agree with TRBD1. The TCR was taken from a man in his fifties or sixties with COVID-19, enrolled during active disease. The CDR3 reads CASSRQGAVGQPQHF. DNA for the CDR3: TGTGCCAGTAGTCGACAGGGGGCGGTCGGGCAGCCCCAGCATTTT.